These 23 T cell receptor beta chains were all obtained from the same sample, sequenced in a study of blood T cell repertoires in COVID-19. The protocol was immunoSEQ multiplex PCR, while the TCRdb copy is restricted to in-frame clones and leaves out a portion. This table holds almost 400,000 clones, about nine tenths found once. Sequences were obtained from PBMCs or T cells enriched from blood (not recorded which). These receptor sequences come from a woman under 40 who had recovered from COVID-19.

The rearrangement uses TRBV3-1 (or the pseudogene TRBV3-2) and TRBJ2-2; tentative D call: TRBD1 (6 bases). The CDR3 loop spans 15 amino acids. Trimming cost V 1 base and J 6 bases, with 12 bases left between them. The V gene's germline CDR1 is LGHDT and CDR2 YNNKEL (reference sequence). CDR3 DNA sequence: TGTGCCAGCAGCCAAGGGGTCGAGGGGGCCGGGGAGCTGTTTTTT. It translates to CASSQGVEGAGELFF.

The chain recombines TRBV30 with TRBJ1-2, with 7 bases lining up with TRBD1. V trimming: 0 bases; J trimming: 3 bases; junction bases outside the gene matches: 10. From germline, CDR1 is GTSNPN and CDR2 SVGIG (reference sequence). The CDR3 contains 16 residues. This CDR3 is CAWSVNSTGWHYGYTF. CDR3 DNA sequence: TGTGCCTGGAGTGTAAACTCGACAGGGTGGCACTATGGCTACACCTTC.

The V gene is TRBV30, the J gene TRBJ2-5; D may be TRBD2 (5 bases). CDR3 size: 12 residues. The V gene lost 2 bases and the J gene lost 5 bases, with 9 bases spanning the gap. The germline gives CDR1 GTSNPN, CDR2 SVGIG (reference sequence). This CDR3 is CAWSTRRETQYF. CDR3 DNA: TGTGCCTGGAGTACAAGGAGGGAGACCCAGTACTTC.

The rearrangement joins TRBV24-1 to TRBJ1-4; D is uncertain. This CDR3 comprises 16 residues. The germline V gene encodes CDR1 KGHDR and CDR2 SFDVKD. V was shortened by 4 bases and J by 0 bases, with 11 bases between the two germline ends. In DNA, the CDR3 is TGTGCCACCAGTGAACCCCTCCGGGCAACTAATGAAAAACTGTTTTTT. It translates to CATSEPLRATNEKLFF.

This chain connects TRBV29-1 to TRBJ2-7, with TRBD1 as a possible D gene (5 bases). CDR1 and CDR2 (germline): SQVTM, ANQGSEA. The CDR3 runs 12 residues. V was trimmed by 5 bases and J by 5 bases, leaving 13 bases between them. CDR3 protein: CSVTRETHEQYF. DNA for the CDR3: TGCAGCGTTACCAGGGAAACTCACGAGCAGTACTTC.

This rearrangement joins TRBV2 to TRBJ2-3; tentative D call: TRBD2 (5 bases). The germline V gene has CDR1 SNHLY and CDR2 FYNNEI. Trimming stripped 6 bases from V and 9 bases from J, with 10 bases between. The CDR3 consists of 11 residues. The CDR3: CASSLARTQYF. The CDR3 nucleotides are TGTGCCAGCAGCCTAGCTAGGACGCAGTATTTT.

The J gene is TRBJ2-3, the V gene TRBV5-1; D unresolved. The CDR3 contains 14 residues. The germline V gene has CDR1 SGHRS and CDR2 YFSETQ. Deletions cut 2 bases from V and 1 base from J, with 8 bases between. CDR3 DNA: TGCGCCAGCAGCTTAATCTTCGGCACAGATACGCAGTATTTT. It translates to CASSLIFGTDTQYF.

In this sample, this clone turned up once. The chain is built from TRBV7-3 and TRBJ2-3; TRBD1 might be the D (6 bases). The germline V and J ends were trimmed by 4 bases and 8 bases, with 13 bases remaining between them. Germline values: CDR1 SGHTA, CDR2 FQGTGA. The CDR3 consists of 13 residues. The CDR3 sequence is CASSSRQGSTQYF. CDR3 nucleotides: TGTGCCAGCAGCTCACGCCAGGGGAGTACGCAGTATTTT. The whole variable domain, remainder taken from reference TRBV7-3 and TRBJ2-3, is GAGVSQTPSNKVTEKGKYVELRCDPISGHTALYWYRQSLGQGPEFLIYFQGTGAADDSGLPNDRFFAVRPEGSVSTLKIQRTERGDSAVYLCASSSRQGSTQYFGPGTRLTVL.

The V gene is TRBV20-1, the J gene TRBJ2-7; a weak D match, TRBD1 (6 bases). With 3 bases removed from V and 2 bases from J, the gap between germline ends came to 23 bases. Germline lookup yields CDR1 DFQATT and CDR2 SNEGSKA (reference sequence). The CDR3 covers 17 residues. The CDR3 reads CSASLRKAGTTAYEQYF. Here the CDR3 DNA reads TGCAGTGCTAGTCTTAGAAAAGCCGGGACAACCGCCTACGAGCAGTACTTC.

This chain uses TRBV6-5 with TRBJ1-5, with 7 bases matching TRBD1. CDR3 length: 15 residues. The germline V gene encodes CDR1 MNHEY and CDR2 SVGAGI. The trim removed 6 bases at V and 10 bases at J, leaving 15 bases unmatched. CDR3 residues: CASRTDRAGVSPQHF. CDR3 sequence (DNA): TGTGCCAGCAGGACAGACAGGGCTGGCGTCAGCCCCCAGCATTTT.

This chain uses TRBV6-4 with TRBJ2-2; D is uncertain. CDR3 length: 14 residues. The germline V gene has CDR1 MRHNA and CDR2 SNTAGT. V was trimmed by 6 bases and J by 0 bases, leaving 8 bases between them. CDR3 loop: CASRRRTNTGELFF. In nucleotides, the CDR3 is TGTGCCAGCAGACGGAGAACGAACACCGGGGAGCTGTTTTTT.

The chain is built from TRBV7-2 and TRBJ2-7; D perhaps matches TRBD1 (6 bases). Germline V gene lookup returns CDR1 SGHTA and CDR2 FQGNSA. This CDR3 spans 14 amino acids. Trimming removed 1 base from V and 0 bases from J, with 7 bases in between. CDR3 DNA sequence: TGTGCCAGCAGCTTAGACAGGGTCTCCTACGAGCAGTACTTC. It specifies CASSLDRVSYEQYF.

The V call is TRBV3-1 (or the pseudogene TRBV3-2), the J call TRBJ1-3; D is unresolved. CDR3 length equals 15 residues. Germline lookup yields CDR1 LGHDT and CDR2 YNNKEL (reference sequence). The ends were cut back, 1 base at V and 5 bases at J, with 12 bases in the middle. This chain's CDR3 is CASSQVTRLRNTIYF. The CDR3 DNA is TGTGCCAGCAGCCAAGTCACGCGGCTGAGAAACACCATATATTTT.

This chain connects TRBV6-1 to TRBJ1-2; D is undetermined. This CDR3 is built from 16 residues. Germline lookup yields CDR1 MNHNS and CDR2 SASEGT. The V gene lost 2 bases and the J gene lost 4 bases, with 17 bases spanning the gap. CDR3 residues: CASSETGRPTIYGYTF. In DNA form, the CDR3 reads TGTGCCAGCAGTGAAACCGGGAGACCCACGATCTATGGCTACACCTTC.

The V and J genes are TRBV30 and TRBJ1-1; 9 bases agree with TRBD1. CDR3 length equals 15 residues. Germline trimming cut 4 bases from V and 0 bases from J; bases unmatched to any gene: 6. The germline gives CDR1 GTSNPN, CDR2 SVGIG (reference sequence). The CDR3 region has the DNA TGTGCCTGGATGACAGGGGGGTCGGTGAACACTGAAGCTTTCTTT. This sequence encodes CAWMTGGSVNTEAFF.

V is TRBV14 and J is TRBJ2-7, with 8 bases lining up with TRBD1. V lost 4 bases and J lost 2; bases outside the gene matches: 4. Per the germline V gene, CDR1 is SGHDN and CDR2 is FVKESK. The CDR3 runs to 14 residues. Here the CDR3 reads CASSLGQGPYEQYF. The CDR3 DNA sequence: TGTGCCAGCAGCCTTGGACAGGGTCCCTACGAGCAGTACTTC.

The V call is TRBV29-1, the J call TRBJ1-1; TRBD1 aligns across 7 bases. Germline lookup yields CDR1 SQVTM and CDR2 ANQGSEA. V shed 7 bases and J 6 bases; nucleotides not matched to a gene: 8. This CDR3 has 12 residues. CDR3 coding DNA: TGCAGCGCAATACAGGGGTCCCCTGAAGCTTTCTTT. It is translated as CSAIQGSPEAFF.

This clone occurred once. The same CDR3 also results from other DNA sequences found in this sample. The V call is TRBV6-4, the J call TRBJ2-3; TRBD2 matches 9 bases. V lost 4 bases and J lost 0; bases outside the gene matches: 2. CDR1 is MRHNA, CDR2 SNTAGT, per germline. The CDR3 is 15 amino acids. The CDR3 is CASSATSGSTDTQYF. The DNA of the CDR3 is TGTGCCAGCAGTGCTACTAGCGGGAGCACAGATACGCAGTATTTT.

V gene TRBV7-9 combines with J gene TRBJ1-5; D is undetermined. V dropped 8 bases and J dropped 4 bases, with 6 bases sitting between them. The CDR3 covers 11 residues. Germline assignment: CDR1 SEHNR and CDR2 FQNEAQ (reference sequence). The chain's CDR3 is CASGKNQPQHF. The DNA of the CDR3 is TGTGCCAGCGGCAAGAATCAGCCCCAGCATTTT.

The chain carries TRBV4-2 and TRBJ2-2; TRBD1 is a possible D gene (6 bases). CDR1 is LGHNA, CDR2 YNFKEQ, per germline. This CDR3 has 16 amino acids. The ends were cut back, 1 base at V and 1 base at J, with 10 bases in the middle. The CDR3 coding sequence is TGTGCCAGCAGCCAAGCCACAGGGATGAACACCGGGGAGCTGTTTTTT. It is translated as CASSQATGMNTGELFF.

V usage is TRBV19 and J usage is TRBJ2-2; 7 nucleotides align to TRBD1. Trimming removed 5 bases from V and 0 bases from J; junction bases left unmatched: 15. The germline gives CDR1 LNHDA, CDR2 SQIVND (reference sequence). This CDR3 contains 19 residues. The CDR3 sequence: CASSPPTGRFFANTGELFF. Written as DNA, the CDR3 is TGTGCCAGTAGTCCCCCGACAGGGAGATTTTTCGCGAACACCGGGGAGCTGTTTTTT.

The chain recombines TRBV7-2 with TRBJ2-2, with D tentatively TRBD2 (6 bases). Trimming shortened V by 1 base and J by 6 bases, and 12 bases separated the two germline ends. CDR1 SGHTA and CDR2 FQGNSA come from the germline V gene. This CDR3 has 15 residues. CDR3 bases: TGTGCCAGCAGCTTAGAACGGGAGATACCCGGGGAGCTGTTTTTT. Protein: CASSLEREIPGELFF.

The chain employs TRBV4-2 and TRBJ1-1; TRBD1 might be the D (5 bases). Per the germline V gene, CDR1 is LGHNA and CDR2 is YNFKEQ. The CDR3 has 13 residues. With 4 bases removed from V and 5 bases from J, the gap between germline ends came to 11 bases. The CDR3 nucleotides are TGTGCCAGCAGCCTGGGGGGGGTAACTGAAGCTTTCTTT. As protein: CASSLGGVTEAFF.